One TCR beta chain is described in this entry. The target antigen is unknown. Trimming removed 3 bases at V and 0 bases at J, with 13 bases between. The CDR3 contains 15 residues. Germline CDR1 and CDR2: SQVTM and ANQGSEA. The source of the sample is a study of CD8+CD57+ T cells in acquired aplastic anemia. Background on the study: DNA per sorted CD4+ or CD8+ sample ranged about 0.2 to 30 ug, averaging around 3 ug. Healthy donors gave about 10.8 million reads on average for CD4+ cells. Points from the study as a whole: With respect to CD8+ Simpson's diversity, patients and controls did not differ significantly.

Genomic DNA served as template for TCR beta VDJ and CDR3 profiling. TCRdb reprocessed the reads via MiXCR and lists one record per CDR3 protein. The table includes about 62,000 distinct CDR3 sequences, over 45% detected once. Input material: sorted CD4+, CD8+, or CD8+CD57+ T cells (not recorded which) from PBMCs. The V and J genes are TRBV29-1 and TRBJ2-3; weak D call: TRBD1 (5 bases). This TCR came from a human donor in good health, serving as a control. The DNA of the CDR3 is TGCAGCGTTGAGCCGGACACCGCCAGCACAGATACGCAGTATTTT. Translation gives CSVEPDTASTDTQYF.